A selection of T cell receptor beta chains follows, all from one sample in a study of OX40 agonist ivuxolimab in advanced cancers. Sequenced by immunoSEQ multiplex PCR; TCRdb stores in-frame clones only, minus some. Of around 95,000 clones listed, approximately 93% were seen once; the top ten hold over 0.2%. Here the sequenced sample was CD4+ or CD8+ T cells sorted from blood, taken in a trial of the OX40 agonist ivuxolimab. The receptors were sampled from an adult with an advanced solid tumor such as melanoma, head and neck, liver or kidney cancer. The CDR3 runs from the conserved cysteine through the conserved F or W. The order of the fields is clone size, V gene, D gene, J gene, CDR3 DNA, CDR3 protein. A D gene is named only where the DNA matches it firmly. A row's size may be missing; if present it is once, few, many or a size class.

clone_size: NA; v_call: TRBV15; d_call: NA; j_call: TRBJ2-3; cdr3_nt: TGTGCCACCAGCAGAGTAGCCGGGAGTCTTGATACGCAGTATTTT; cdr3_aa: CATSRVAGSLDTQYF
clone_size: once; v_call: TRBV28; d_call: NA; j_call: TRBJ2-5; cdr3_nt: TGTGCCAGCAGTTTCCAAGAGACCCAGTACTTC; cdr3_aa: CASSFQETQYF
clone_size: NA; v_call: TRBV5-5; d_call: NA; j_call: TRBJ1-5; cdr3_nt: TGTGCCAGCAGCGCGGGCCGGTCTATCTATAGCAATCAGCCCCAGCATTTT; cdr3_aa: CASSAGRSIYSNQPQHF
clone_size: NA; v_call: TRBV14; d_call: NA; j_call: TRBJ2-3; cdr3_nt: TGTGCCAGCAGCGCTTGGTGGGGAGATACGCAGTATTTT; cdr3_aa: CASSAWWGDTQYF
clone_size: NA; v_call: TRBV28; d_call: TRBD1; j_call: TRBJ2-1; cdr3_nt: TGTGCCAGCAGACAAAATATTGGACAGGGACTTAACAATGAGCAGTTCTTC; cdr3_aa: CASRQNIGQGLNNEQFF
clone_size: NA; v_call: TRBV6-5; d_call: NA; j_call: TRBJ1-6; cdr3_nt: TGTGCCAGCAGTACAACAAGTAATTCACCCCTCCACTTT; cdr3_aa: CASSTTSNSPLHF
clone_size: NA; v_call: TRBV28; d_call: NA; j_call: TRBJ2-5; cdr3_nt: TGTGCCAGCAGTTCCGTAGGGCAAGAGACCCAGTACTTC; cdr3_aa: CASSSVGQETQYF
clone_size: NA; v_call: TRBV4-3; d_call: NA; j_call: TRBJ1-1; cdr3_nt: TGCGCCAGCAGCCAAGAAGGCCAGGCGAACACTGAAGCTTTCTTT; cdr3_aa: CASSQEGQANTEAFF
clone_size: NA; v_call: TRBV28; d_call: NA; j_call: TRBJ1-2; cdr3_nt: TGTGCCAGCAGTTTATATCTCTCTACCAACCAGGGCACCTTC; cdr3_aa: CASSLYLSTNQGTF
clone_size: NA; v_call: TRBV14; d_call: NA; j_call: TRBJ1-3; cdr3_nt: TGTGCCAGCAGCCAAGGATCGGGGAGGTCTGGAAACACCATATATTTT; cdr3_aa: CASSQGSGRSGNTIYF
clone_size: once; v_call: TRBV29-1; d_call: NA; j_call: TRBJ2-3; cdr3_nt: TGCAGCGTTGAAGATCGTCCGGGACCAACTGGAGATACGCAGTATTTT; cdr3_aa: CSVEDRPGPTGDTQYF
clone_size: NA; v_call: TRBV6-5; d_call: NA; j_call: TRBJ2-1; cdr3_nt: TGTGCCAGCAGTCTCGAGGTGTCAGATGAGCAGTTCTTC; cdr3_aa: CASSLEVSDEQFF
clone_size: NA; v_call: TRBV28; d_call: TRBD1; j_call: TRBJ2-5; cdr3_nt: TGTGCCAGCAGCTCCGTTTCCCTCGACAGGGGCCAAGAGACCCAGTACTTC; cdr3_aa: CASSSVSLDRGQETQYF
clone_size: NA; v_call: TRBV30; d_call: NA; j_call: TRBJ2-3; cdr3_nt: TGTGCCTGGACAGTGACAGATACGCAGTATTTT; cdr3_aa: CAWTVTDTQYF
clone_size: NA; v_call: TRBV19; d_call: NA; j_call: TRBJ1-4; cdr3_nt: TGTGCCAGTAGTATATGGGGGACACTCACTTCCAATGAAAAACTGTTTTTT; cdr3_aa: CASSIWGTLTSNEKLFF
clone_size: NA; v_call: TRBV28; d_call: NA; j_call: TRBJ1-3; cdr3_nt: TGTGCCACCTGGGGGAGTCCTGGAAACACCATATATTTT; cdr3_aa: CATWGSPGNTIYF
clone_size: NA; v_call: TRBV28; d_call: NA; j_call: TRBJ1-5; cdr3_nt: TGTGCCAGCAGTTTAAGGCAGCCTTCGAATTCCCGCCCGGCAAGCAATCAGCCCCAGCATTTT; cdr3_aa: CASSLRQPSNSRPASNQPQHF
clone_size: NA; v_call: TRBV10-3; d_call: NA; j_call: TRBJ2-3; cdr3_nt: TGTGCCATCAGTGACGGAGGGGGGGCGGGAAGCACAGATACGCAGTATTTT; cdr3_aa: CAISDGGGAGSTDTQYF
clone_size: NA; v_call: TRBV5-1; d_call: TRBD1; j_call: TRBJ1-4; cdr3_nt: TGCGCCAGCAGCTCCGGGACAGGGGCGGGTGAAAAACTGTTTTTT; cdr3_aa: CASSSGTGAGEKLFF
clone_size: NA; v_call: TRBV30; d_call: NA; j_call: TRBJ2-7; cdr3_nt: TGTGCCTGGGCTAGATCGTACGAGCAGTACTTC; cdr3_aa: CAWARSYEQYF
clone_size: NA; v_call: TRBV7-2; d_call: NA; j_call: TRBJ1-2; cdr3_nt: TGTGCCAGCAGCTTAGTATATGCAGGCGGCTACACCTTC; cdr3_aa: CASSLVYAGGYTF
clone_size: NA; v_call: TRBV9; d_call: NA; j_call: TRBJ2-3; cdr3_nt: TGTGCCAGCAGCAGAGGGGCACAGACAGATACGCAGTATTTT; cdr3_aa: CASSRGAQTDTQYF
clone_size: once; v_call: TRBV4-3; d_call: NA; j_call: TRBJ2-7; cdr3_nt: TGCGCCAGCAGCCAAGATTCTATAGCGGGACAGGGCCTCTACGAGCAGTACTTC; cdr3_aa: CASSQDSIAGQGLYEQYF
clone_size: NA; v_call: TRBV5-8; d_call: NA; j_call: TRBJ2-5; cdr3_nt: TGTGCCAGCAGCACAACAATAACTAGCATTGAGACCCAGTACTTC; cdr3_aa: CASSTTITSIETQYF
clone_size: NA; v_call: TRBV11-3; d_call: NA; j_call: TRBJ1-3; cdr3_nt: TGTGCCAGCACCTCCGGGGTCTCTGGAAACACCATATATTTT; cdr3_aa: CASTSGVSGNTIYF
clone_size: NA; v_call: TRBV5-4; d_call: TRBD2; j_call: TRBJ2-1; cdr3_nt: TGTGCCAGCAGCTTATTTGGACTAGCGGATTACAATGAGCAGTTCTTC; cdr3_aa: CASSLFGLADYNEQFF
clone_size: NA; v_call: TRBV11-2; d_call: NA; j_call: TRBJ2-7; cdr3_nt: TGTGCCAGCAACAACCCCCCTTACGAGCAGTACTTC; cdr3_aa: CASNNPPYEQYF
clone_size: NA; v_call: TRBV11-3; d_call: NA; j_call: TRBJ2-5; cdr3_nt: TGTGCCAGCAGCTTAGGATCTAGCGCAGCTCAGCAGTACTTC; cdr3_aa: CASSLGSSAAQQYF
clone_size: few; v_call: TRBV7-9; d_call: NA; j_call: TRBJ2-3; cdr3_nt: TGTGCCAGCAGCCCGGGGAGGCACGGGTTCCTTATCGAAGATACGCAGTATTTT; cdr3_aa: CASSPGRHGFLIEDTQYF
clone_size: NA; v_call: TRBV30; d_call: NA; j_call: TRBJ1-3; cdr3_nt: TGTGCCTGGAGTGGTTCAGTCTCTGGAAACACCATATATTTT; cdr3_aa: CAWSGSVSGNTIYF
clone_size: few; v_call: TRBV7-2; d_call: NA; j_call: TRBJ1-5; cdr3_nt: TGTGCCAGCAGCCCGTACCCCGGGCGGCCCCAGCATTTT; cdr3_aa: CASSPYPGRPQHF
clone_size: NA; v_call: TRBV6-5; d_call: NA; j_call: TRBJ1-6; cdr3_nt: TGTGCCAGCAGTTACGGCCGATTGGAACTCAATTCACCCCTCCACTTT; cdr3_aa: CASSYGRLELNSPLHF
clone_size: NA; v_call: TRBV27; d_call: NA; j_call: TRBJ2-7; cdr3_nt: TGTGCCAGCAGTTCAAGCGAGCGTTACGAGCAGTACTTC; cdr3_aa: CASSSSERYEQYF
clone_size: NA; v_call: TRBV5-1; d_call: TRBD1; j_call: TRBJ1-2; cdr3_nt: TGCGCCAGCAGCACCGGGACAGCGTCTAACTATGGCTACACCTTC; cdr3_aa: CASSTGTASNYGYTF
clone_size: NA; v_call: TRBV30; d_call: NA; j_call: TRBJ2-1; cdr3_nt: TGTGCCTGGATGCAGAGTAATGAGCAGTTCTTC; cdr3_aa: CAWMQSNEQFF
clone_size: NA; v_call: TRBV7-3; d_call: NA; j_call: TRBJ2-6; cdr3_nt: TGTGCCAGCAGCTTACTAGGGGCCAACGTCCTGACTTTC; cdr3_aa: CASSLLGANVLTF